This section outlines one TCR beta chain sequence together with its context. The clone's antigen remains unknown. Base qualities are missing; no much larger clone stands one base away. These data are taken from a study of T-cell reconstitution after alpha-beta-depleted transplantation in children (dated by TCRdb to the mid-2010s). Concerning the study at large: Using TCR repertoire profiling, the study followed T-cell immune reconstitution in a quantitative way in children after TCRalphabeta/CD19-depleted allogeneic hematopoietic cell transplantation. What the work shows at the level of the full study, not this receptor alone: In some patients, the high TCRbeta diversity seen at day 60 was put down to recipient T cells and intrathymic progenitors that had survived conditioning. The frequencies of hyperexpanded clones fell over the following months, and after one year, T-cell counts and TCRbeta diversity were mostly attributed to newly produced T cells. The apparently early alphabetaT-cell count recovery about two months after transplant was reportedly dependent on only several hundred rapidly expanded clones derived from non-depleted graft cells.

What this sample's treatment or condition label stands for: allogeneic hematopoietic cell transplantation with graft depleted of TCRalphabeta T cells and CD19 B cells. Transplant recipients were children who received TCRalphabeta/CD19-depleted allogeneic hematopoietic cell grafts. The library was prepared using PCR. Sequencing used an Illumina HiSeq 2500. To normalize quantification of the TCRbeta repertoire, the TCR libraries were built with molecular barcoding that relied on unique molecular identifiers. TCRdb reworked the public reads: Q25 trimming with fastp, MiXCR clone assembly, productive beta chains retained. All rows with the same CDR3 protein become a single entry with the most common DNA and genes. The sample has some 840,000 distinct CDR3 sequences on record, 16% of them singletons. Just under 5% of the sample belongs to the ten largest clones. The CDR1 and CDR2 encoded by the germline V gene are SGHRS and YFSETQ. Trimming takes 1 base from V and 1 base from J, and the germline ends sit 27 bases apart. Including the terminal cysteine and phenylalanine, the CDR3 comprises 22 residues. Only CDR3 DNA remains: 66 bases, in frame from the first base.

The sequence links TRBV5-1 to TRBJ2-6; a tentative D match to TRBD1 spans 5 bases. This sequence was found in a male patient between 10 and 17 years old who had a stem cell transplant for acute lymphoblastic leukemia, so the T cells may come from the graft donor. The sequences come from PBMCs, mostly from graft donor cells, collected 360 days after TCRalphabeta/CD19-depleted stem cell transplant. The CDR3 reads CASSLPQGRPRNGDSGANVLTF. The bases read TGCGCCAGCAGCTTGCCCCAGGGCCGTCCCCGGAATGGTGATTCTGGGGCCAACGTCCTGACTTTC.